These 25 T cell receptor beta chains were all obtained from the same sample, sequenced in a study of T cell repertoires in cytomegalovirus infection (dated by TCRdb to the late 2010s). Sequencing was carried out with an Illumina HiSeq 1500. TCRdb applied fastp at Q25 and MiXCR to the public reads, then kept only in-frame beta chains. Under each unique CDR3 protein, matching rows form one entry showing the most common genes and DNA. For this sample the table gives 450,000 to 600,000 distinct CDR3 sequences, of which about 42% were detected only once. The ten largest clones add up to around 45% of the sample. The treatment or condition label of this sample denotes: in vitro stimulation with specific CMV peptide epitopes to enrich CMV-specific T cells. These receptors' antigens are unknown. The sample consisted of cultured PBMCs, taken from culture after CMV antigen stimulation. The receptors were sampled from a human donor in good health (CMV status not recorded). Some clones in this sample may be carry-over from other donors' samples.

This chain uses TRBV7-2 with TRBJ1-6; D perhaps matches TRBD1 (6 bases). The germline V gene has CDR1 SGHTA and CDR2 FQGNSA. The germline V and J ends were trimmed by 2 bases and 8 bases, with 16 bases remaining between them. This CDR3 contains 16 residues. CDR3 bases: TGTGCCAGCAGCTTAAGGGTACAGGGCCAACATTCACCCCTCCACTTT. Protein product: CASSLRVQGQHSPLHF.

The chain carries TRBV6-8 and TRBJ1-1, with 7 bases lining up with TRBD1. CDR3 length equals 11 residues. Germline V lookup: CDR1 MNHGY, CDR2 SAAAGT. The junction had 6 bases not matched to a gene; V was cut back by 6 bases and J by 11 bases. The CDR3 spells CASRKQGFAFF. CDR3 nucleotide sequence: TGTGCCAGCAGAAAACAGGGGTTTGCTTTCTTT.

This chain uses TRBV19 with TRBJ1-4; D remains unclear. CDR3 length: 13 amino acids. With 3 bases removed from V and 8 bases from J, the gap between germline ends came to 10 bases. The V gene's germline CDR1 is LNHDA and CDR2 SQIVND (reference sequence). CDR3: CASSITGVEKLFF. The CDR3 nucleotides are TGTGCCAGTAGTATCACCGGGGTGGAAAAACTGTTTTTT. The full variable domain, completed using reference TRBV19 and TRBJ1-4, is DGGITQSPKYLFRKEGQNVTLSCEQNLNHDAMYWYRQDPGQGLRLIYYSQIVNDFQKGDIAEGYSVSREKKESFPLTVTSAQKNPTAFYLCASSITGVEKLFFGSGTQLSVL.

The table lists this clonotype with a few counts. The chain combines TRBV27 with TRBJ1-1; TRBD1 matches 9 bases. Germline CDR1 and CDR2: MNHEY and SMNVEV (reference sequence). Trimming removed 1 base from V and 6 bases from J; junction bases left unmatched: 6. The CDR3 totals 15 residues. CDR3 nucleotides: TGTGCCAGCAGTTTATACAGGGGGCGGGGGGCTGAAGCTTTCTTT. Translating gives CASSLYRGRGAEAFF.

This clonotype was counted only a few times. The V gene is TRBV19, the J gene TRBJ1-3; 9 bases fit TRBD1. The CDR3 has 15 residues. V lost 3 bases, J lost 7 bases, and 7 bases stayed unmatched. Germline lookup yields CDR1 LNHDA and CDR2 SQIVND (reference sequence). CDR3 sequence: CASSILGQGKNTIYF. In nucleotides, the CDR3 is TGTGCCAGTAGTATCCTCGGACAGGGGAAGAACACCATATATTTT.

This clonotype has at least ten counts. The V gene is TRBV7-2, the J gene TRBJ2-7; unclear D gene. This CDR3 region has 12 residues. Between the trimmed V and J ends, which lost 4 bases and 4 bases, there was a span of 8 bases. The V gene's germline CDR1 is SGHTA and CDR2 FQGNSA. CDR3 bases: TGTGCCAGCAGCTCTCAACGTTACGAGCAGTACTTC. Translation: CASSSQRYEQYF.

There are a few counts of this clonotype. The V gene is TRBV12-3 or TRBV12-4, the J gene TRBJ2-7, with no clear D. This CDR3 comprises 12 residues. The germline V and J ends were trimmed by 6 bases and 3 bases, with 9 bases remaining between them. The CDR3 DNA reads TGTGCCAGCAGCAAACTTCTCTACGAGCAGTACTTC. Encoded protein: CASSKLLYEQYF.

This chain joins TRBV11-2 and TRBJ2-2; 12 bases align to TRBD2. Germline CDR1 reads SGHAT; CDR2 reads FQNNGV. The CDR3 loop spans 22 amino acids. The V and J ends lost 0 bases and 5 bases, in that order; junction bases with no gene match: 19. The CDR3, as DNA: TGTGCCAGCAGCTTAGATCCTTTCGGGGTCGGACTAGCGGGATATAGAACCGGGGAGCTGTTTTTT. This codes for CASSLDPFGVGLAGYRTGELFF.

In its sample, this clonotype was seen a few times. The chain has TRBV19 and TRBJ1-2; D uncertain. CDR3 length equals 13 residues. CDR1 LNHDA and CDR2 SQIVND come from the germline V gene (reference sequence). V gave up 9 bases and J gave up 0 bases, with 11 bases separating them. CDR3 protein: CASHHSSNYGYTF. The CDR3 DNA reads TGTGCCAGCCATCACAGTTCTAACTATGGCTACACCTTC.

The chain couples TRBV7-8 to TRBJ2-7; TRBD2 matches 8 bases. The CDR3 has 16 amino acids. Germline CDR1 and CDR2: SGHVS and FQNEAQ. V was pared by 5 bases and J by 6 bases, with 15 bases of the junction left unmatched. The CDR3 loop is CASSPRVSGDTSEQYF. CDR3 coding DNA: TGTGCCAGCAGCCCCCGGGTTAGCGGGGATACTAGCGAGCAGTACTTC.

This clonotype was detected many times. V is TRBV7-2 and J is TRBJ2-1; D unresolved. In germline, CDR1 is SGHTA, CDR2 FQGNSA. The CDR3 loop spans 12 amino acids. Deletions cut 5 bases from V and 3 bases from J, with 5 bases between. The CDR3 spells CASSPYYNEQFF. The DNA of the CDR3 is TGTGCCAGCAGCCCCTACTACAATGAGCAGTTCTTC.

This clonotype was recorded a few times. The rearrangement uses TRBV7-2 and TRBJ1-2; D is ambiguous. Trimming took off 5 bases at V and 3 bases at J, with 4 bases between the two ends. This CDR3 has 11 amino acids. From germline, CDR1 is SGHTA and CDR2 FQGNSA. CDR3: CASSADYGYTF. The DNA of the CDR3 is TGTGCCAGCAGCGCCGACTATGGCTACACCTTC.

The chain is built from TRBV19 and TRBJ2-3; perhaps TRBD2 as D (6 bases). V gave up 4 bases and J gave up 4 bases, with 12 bases separating them. Germline V CDR1 and CDR2: LNHDA, SQIVND (reference sequence). There are 14 residues in the CDR3. For the CDR3, the DNA is TGTGCCAGTAGTAAGGTGGGGGGAGCAGATACGCAGTATTTT. Its translation: CASSKVGGADTQYF.

This chain joins TRBV19 and TRBJ2-3; possibly TRBD2 for D (5 bases). The V end lost 8 bases, the J end lost 1 base, and 22 bases lay between the germline ends. The CDR3 extends over 17 amino acids. Germline CDR1 reads LNHDA; CDR2 reads SQIVND (reference sequence). CDR3 amino acids: CASRGGGSFPGTDTQYF. The CDR3 DNA is TGTGCCAGTCGAGGAGGCGGATCTTTCCCGGGCACAGATACGCAGTATTTT.

The sample holds a few counts of this clonotype. V is TRBV7-2 and J is TRBJ2-1; tentative D call: TRBD2 (7 bases). V lost 4 bases and J lost 7, with 17 bases in between. Germline loops: CDR1 SGHTA, CDR2 FQGNSA. The CDR3 is 15 residues long. CDR3 nucleotides: TGTGCCAGCAGCTCTGTAGGGGGGGGAGGGAATGAGCAGTTCTTC. This gives the protein CASSSVGGGGNEQFF.

As to this clonotype: One end of the junction fails to match germline, which may point to a read error. The gene calls are TRBV12-3 or TRBV12-4 and TRBJ2-7; 11 bases are shared with TRBD2. CDR3 length equals 15 residues. The CDR3 region has the DNA TGTGCCAGCAGGTTAGCGGGGGGGCCGGTTCGCGAGCAGTACTTC. Protein: CASRLAGGPVREQYF.

This sequence joins TRBV7-9 and TRBJ2-1; D is uncertain. The V end lost 5 bases, the J end lost 3 bases, and 5 bases lay between the germline ends. The CDR3 length is 12 residues. Germline loops: CDR1 SEHNR, CDR2 FQNEAQ (reference sequence). As DNA, the CDR3 is TGTGCCAGCAGCATCTACTACAATGAGCAGTTCTTC. It encodes CASSIYYNEQFF.

The CDR3 sequence: CASSLVGGDADTQYF. In DNA, the CDR3 is TGTGCCAGCAGCTTAGTAGGGGGCGACGCAGATACGCAGTATTTT. The chain recombines TRBV7-6 with TRBJ2-3; 7 bases agree with TRBD1. J was trimmed by 4 bases and V by 1 base; bases with no gene match: 5. The CDR3 runs to 15 residues. Germline V gives CDR1 SGHVS, CDR2 FNYEAQ.

The sample holds a few counts of this clonotype. The V and J genes are TRBV24-1 and TRBJ1-1, with no clear D. CDR3 length: 13 amino acids. V lost 4 bases and J 6 bases, leaving 11 bases between the germline ends. Germline V gives CDR1 KGHDR, CDR2 SFDVKD. In DNA form, the CDR3 reads TGTGCCACCAGTGACTCATCGCGGCCTGAAGCTTTCTTT. Its protein is CATSDSSRPEAFF.

The chain links TRBV7-8 to TRBJ2-3, with a tentative D call TRBD1 (6 bases). The CDR3 spans 12 residues. Trimming shortened V by 5 bases and J by 8 bases, and 11 bases separated the two germline ends. Germline V gives CDR1 SGHVS, CDR2 FQNEAQ. CDR3 loop: CASSPNRVTQYF. Here the CDR3 DNA reads TGTGCCAGCAGCCCCAACAGGGTTACGCAGTATTTT. The whole variable domain, remainder taken from reference TRBV7-8 and TRBJ2-3, is GAGVSQSPRYKVAKRGQDVALRCDPISGHVSLFWYQQALGQGPEFLTYFQNEAQLDKSGLPSDRFFAERPEGSVSTLKIQRTQQEDSAVYLCASSPNRVTQYFGPGTRLTVL.

The chain recombines TRBV11-2 with TRBJ1-3; a weak D match, TRBD1 (5 bases). CDR1 and CDR2 from the germline V gene are SGHAT and FQNNGV. The germline V and J ends were trimmed by 4 bases and 0 bases, with 7 bases remaining between them. The CDR3 is 14 residues long. The DNA of the CDR3 is TGTGCCAGCAGCTGGGGCTACTCTGGAAACACCATATATTTT. It codes for CASSWGYSGNTIYF.

This clonotype came up a few times. The chain couples TRBV20-1 to TRBJ2-7; D ambiguous. V lost 3 bases and J lost 7, with 16 bases in between. The CDR3 runs to 13 residues. CDR1 and CDR2 (germline): DFQATT, SNEGSKA (reference sequence). CDR3: CSASTSGLDEQYF. CDR3 in DNA: TGCAGTGCTAGTACTTCCGGGCTAGATGAGCAGTACTTC.

This clonotype was seen once. J is TRBJ2-5 and V is TRBV19; D uncertain. Germline CDR1 and CDR2: LNHDA and SQIVND (reference sequence). This CDR3 comprises 15 residues. Deletions cut 3 bases from V and 3 bases from J, with 14 bases between. CDR3 nucleotides: TGTGCCAGTAGTATTACGGGCAGGCGGAAAGAGACCCAGTACTTC. Protein product: CASSITGRRKETQYF. The full variable domain, its missing parts supplied by reference TRBV19 and TRBJ2-5, is DGGITQSPKYLFRKEGQNVTLSCEQNLNHDAMYWYRQDPGQGLRLIYYSQIVNDFQKGDIAEGYSVSREKKESFPLTVTSAQKNPTAFYLCASSITGRRKETQYFGPGTRLLVL.

This clonotype has just a few counts. The chain recombines TRBV7-6 with TRBJ2-3, with D perhaps being TRBD1 or TRBD2 (6 bases each). Germline assignment: CDR1 SGHVS and CDR2 FNYEAQ. Trimming took 5 bases from V and 0 from J, leaving 18 bases between them. This CDR3 is 17 amino acids long. The CDR3 region has the DNA TGTGCCAGCAGCCTAATCTTAGGGGGGACCAGCACAGATACGCAGTATTTT. It yields the protein CASSLILGGTSTDTQYF.

The table lists this clonotype with many counts. The chain is built from TRBV7-2 and TRBJ1-3; tentative D call: TRBD1 (6 bases). The V end lost 1 base, the J end lost 1 base, and 14 bases lay between the germline ends. This CDR3 has 17 residues. Germline CDR1 reads SGHTA; CDR2 reads FQGNSA. The CDR3 loop reads CASSLGPTGRSGNTIYF. The CDR3 DNA follows: TGTGCCAGCAGCTTAGGCCCAACAGGGAGGTCTGGAAACACCATATATTTT.